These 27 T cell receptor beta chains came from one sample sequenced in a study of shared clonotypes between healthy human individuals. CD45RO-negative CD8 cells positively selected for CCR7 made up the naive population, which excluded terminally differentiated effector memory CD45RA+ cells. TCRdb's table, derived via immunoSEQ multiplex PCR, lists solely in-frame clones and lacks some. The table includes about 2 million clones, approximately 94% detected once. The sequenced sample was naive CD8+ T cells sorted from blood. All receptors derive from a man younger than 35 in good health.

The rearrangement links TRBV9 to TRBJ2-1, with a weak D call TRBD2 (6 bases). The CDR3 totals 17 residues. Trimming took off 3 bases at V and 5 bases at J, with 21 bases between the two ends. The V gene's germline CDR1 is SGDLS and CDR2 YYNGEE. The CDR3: CASSGDLWTMRDNEQFF. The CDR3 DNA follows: TGTGCCAGCAGCGGAGATTTGTGGACTATGAGGGACAATGAGCAGTTCTTC.

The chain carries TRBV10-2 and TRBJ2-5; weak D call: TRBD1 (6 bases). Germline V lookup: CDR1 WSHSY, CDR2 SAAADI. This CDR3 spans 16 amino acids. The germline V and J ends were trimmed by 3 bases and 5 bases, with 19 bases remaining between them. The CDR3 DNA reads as TGCGCCAGCAGTGAATTGGGGGCAGTGTTGTTCGAGACCCAGTACTTC. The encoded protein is CASSELGAVLFETQYF.

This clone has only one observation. The DNA of the CDR3 is TGTGCCAGCAGTTACTCGATTTCAGCGGGGAATGAGCAGTTCTTC. Its translation is CASSYSISAGNEQFF. The rearrangement joins TRBV6-6 to TRBJ2-1; 7 positions agree with TRBD2. This CDR3 is built from 15 residues. V gave up 0 bases and J gave up 7 bases; unmatched junction bases: 6. Germline CDR1 reads MNHNY; CDR2 reads SVGAGI (reference sequence).

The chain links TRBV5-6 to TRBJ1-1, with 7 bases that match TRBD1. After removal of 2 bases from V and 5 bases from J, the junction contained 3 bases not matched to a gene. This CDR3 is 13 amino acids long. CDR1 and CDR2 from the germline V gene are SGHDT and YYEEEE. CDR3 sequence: CASSFRGLTEAFF. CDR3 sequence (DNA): TGTGCCAGCAGCTTTAGGGGGCTGACTGAAGCTTTCTTT.

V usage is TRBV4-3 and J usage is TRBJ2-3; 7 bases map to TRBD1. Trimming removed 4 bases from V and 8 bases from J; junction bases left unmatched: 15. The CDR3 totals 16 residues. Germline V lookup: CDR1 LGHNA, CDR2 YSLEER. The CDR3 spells CASSLIGPTGLGTQYF. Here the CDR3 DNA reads TGCGCCAGCAGCCTCATCGGCCCGACAGGGCTAGGTACGCAGTATTTT.

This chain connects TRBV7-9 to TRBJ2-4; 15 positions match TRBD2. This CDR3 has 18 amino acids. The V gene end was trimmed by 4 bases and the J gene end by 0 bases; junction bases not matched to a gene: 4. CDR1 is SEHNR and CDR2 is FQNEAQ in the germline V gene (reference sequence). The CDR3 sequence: CASSSPGLAGGAKNIQYF. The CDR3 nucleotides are TGTGCCAGCAGCTCTCCGGGACTAGCGGGGGGAGCCAAAAACATTCAGTACTTC.

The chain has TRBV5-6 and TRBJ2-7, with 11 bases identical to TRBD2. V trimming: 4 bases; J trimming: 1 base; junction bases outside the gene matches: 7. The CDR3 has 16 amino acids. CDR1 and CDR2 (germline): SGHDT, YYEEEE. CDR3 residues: CASSQWTSGQSYEQYF. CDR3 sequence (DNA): TGTGCCAGCAGCCAATGGACTAGCGGGCAATCCTACGAGCAGTACTTC.

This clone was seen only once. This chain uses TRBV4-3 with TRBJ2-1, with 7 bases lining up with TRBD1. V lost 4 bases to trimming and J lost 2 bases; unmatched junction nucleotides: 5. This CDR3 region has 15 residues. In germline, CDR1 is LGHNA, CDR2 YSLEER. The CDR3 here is CASSLYRGPYNEQFF. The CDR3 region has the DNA TGCGCCAGCAGCCTTTACAGGGGCCCCTACAATGAGCAGTTCTTC.

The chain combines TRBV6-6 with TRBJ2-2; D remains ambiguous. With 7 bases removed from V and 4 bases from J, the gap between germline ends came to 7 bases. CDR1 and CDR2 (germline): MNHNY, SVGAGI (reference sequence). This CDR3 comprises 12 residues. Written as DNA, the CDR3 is TGTGCCAGCACCGCAGCCACCGGGGAGCTGTTTTTT. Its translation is CASTAATGELFF.

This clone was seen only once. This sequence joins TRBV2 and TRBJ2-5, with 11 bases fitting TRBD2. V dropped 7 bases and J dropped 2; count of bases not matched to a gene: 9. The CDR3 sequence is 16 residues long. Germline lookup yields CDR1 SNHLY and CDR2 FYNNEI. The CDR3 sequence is CASKLAGGPEQETQYF. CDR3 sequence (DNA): TGTGCCAGCAAATTAGCGGGGGGGCCGGAACAAGAGACCCAGTACTTC.

CDR3 sequence reads: CASSDSDYNSPLHF. CDR3 bases: TGTGCCAGCAGCGACAGTGATTATAATTCACCCCTCCACTTT. The chain carries TRBV6-1 and TRBJ1-6; perhaps TRBD1 as D (5 bases). The germline V and J ends were trimmed by 6 bases and 4 bases, with 10 bases remaining between them. This CDR3 is built from 14 residues. Looked up from germline, CDR1 is MNHNS and CDR2 is SASEGT.

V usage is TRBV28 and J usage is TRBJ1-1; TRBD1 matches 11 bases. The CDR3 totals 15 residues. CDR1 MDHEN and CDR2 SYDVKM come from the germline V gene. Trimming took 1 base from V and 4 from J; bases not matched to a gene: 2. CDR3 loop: CASSLYGTGGTEAFF. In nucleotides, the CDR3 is TGTGCCAGCAGTTTATATGGGACAGGGGGCACTGAAGCTTTCTTT.

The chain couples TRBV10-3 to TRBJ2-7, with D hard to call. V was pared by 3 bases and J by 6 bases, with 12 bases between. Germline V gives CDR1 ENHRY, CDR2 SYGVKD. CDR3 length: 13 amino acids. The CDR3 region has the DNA TGTGCCATCAGTGATGAAATTCAAGGCGAGCAGTACTTC. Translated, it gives CAISDEIQGEQYF.

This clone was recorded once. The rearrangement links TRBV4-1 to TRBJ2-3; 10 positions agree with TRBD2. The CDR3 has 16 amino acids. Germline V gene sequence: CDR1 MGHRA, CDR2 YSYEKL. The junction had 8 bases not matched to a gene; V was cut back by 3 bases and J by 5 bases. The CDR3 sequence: CASSQIAGGVGDTQYF. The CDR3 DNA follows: TGCGCCAGCAGCCAGATAGCGGGGGGCGTAGGAGATACGCAGTATTTT.

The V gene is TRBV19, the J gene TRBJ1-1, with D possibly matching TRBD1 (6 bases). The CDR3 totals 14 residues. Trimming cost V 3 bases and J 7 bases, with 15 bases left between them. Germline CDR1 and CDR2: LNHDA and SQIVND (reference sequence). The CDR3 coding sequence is TGTGCCAGTAGTATGCGGCTACAGGGTGGTGAAGCTTTCTTT. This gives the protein CASSMRLQGGEAFF.

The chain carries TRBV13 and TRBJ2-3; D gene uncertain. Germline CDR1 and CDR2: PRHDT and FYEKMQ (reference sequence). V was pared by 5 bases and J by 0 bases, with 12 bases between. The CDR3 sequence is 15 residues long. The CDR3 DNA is TGTGCCAGCAGCGCTAGAGGAACTAGCACAGATACGCAGTATTTT. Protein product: CASSARGTSTDTQYF.

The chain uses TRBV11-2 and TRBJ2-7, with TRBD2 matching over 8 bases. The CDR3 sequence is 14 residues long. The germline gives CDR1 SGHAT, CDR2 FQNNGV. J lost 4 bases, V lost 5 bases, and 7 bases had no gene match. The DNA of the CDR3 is TGTGCCAGCAGCATCGGGGGGGACGGGTACGAGCAGTACTTC. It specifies CASSIGGDGYEQYF.

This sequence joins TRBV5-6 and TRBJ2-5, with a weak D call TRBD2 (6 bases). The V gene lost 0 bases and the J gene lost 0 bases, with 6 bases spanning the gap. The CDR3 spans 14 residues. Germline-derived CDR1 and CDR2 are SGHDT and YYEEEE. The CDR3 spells CASSLGGNQETQYF. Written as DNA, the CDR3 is TGTGCCAGCAGCTTGGGCGGGAACCAAGAGACCCAGTACTTC. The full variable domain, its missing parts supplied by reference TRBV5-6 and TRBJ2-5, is DAGVTQSPTHLIKTRGQQVTLRCSPKSGHDTVSWYQQALGQGPQFIFQYYEEEERQRGNFPDRFSGHQFPNYSSELNVNALLLGDSALYLCASSLGGNQETQYFGPGTRLLVL.

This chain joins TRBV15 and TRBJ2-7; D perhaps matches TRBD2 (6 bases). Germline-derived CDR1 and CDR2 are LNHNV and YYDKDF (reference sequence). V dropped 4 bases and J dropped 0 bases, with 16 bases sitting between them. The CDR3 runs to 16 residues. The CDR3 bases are TGTGCCACCAGCAAGGGCCAGGAGGGAAGCTCCTACGAGCAGTACTTC. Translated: CATSKGQEGSSYEQYF.

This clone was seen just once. This CDR3 is CASSLTANRGGIAGSYEQYF. The CDR3 coding sequence is TGTGCCAGCAGCTTAACTGCGAATCGAGGAGGAATAGCGGGGTCCTACGAGCAGTACTTC. The rearrangement uses TRBV13 and TRBJ2-7, with 8 bases matching TRBD2. This CDR3 spans 20 amino acids. V shed 2 bases, J shed 1 base, and the junction held 19 bases outside the gene matches. The V gene's germline CDR1 is PRHDT and CDR2 FYEKMQ (reference sequence).

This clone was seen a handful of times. DNA of the CDR3: TGTGCCAGCTCTTACTATGGCTACACCTTC. This codes for CASSYYGYTF. J is TRBJ1-2 and V is TRBV2; D is unclear. The CDR3 runs to 10 residues. Trimming removed 8 bases from V and 3 bases from J, with 4 bases in between. CDR1 SNHLY and CDR2 FYNNEI come from the germline V gene.

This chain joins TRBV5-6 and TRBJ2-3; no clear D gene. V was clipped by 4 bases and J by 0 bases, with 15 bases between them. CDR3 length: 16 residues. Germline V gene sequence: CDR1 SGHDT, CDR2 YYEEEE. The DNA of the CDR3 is TGTGCCAGCAGCCCCCCTACACTTACTAGCACAGATACGCAGTATTTT. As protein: CASSPPTLTSTDTQYF. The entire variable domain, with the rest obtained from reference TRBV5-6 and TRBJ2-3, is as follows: DAGVTQSPTHLIKTRGQQVTLRCSPKSGHDTVSWYQQALGQGPQFIFQYYEEEERQRGNFPDRFSGHQFPNYSSELNVNALLLGDSALYLCASSPPTLTSTDTQYFGPGTRLTVL.

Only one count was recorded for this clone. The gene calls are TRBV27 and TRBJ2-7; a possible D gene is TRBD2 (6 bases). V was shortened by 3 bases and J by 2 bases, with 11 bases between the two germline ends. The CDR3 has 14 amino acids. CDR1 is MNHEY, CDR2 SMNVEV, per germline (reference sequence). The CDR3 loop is CASSFGGITYEQYF. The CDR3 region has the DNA TGTGCCAGCAGTTTTGGGGGGATCACCTACGAGCAGTACTTC.

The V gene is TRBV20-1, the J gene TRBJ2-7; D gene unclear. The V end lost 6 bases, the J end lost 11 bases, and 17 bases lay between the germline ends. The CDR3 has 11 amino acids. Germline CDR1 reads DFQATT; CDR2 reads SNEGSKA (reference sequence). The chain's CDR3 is CSALLEGRKYF. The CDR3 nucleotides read TGCAGTGCCCTCCTTGAAGGGCGAAAGTACTTC.

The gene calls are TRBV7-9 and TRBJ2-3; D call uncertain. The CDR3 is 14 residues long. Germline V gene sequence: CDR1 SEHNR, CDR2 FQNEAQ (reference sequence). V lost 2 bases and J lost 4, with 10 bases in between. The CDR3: CASSLISRPDTQYF. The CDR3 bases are TGTGCCAGCAGCTTAATTAGTAGACCAGATACGCAGTATTTT.

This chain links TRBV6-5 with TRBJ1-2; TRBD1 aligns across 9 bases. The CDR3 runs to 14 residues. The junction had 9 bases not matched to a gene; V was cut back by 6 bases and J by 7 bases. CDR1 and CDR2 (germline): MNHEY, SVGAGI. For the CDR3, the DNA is TGTGCCAGCAGGATCCGGGACAGGGACTCTGGCTACACCTTC. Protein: CASRIRDRDSGYTF.

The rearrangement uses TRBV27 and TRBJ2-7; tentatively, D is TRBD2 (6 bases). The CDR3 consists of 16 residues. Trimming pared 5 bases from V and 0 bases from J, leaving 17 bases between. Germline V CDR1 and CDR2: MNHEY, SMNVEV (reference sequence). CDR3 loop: CASSPSAGHYSYEQYF. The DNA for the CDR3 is TGTGCCAGCAGTCCTTCAGCGGGCCATTACTCCTACGAGCAGTACTTC.